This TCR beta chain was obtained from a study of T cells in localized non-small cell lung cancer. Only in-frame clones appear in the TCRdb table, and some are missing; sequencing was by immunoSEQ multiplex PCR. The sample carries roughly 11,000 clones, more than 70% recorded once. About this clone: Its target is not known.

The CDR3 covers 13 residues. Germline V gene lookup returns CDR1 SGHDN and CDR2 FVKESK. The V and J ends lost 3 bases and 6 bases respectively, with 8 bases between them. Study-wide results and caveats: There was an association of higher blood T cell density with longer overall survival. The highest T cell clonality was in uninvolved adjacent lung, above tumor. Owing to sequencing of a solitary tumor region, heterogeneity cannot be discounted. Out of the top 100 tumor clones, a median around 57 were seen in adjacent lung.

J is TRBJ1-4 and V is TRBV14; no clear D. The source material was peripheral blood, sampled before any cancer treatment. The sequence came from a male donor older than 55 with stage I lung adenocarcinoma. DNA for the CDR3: TGTGCCAGCAGCCAGGGCGGATATGAAAAACTGTTTTTT. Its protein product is CASSQGGYEKLFF.